This T cell receptor beta chain was sequenced for a study of shared clonotypes between healthy human individuals. The CDR3 loop spans 14 amino acids. The V gene lost 5 bases and the J gene lost 7 bases, with 15 bases spanning the gap. CDR1 and CDR2 from the germline V gene are KGHSH and LQKENI. Libraries were prepared by immunoSEQ multiplex PCR; TCRdb keeps only in-frame clonotypes and omits some of them. The table includes some 1,600,000 clones, approximately 98% detected once. The TCR comes from a man aged 25-40 years in good health. Sequenced input: naive CD4+ T cells sorted from blood. Subset here: CD45RA+ positively selected. V and J are TRBV18 and TRBJ1-5, with D tentatively TRBD1 (5 bases). CDR3 region: CASSSAGNVQPQHF. CDR3 DNA: TGTGCCAGCTCATCGGCAGGGAATGTGCAGCCCCAGCATTTT.